This T cell receptor (beta chain) was captured by sequencing in a study of OX40 agonist ivuxolimab in advanced cancers. For the study at large: Allowance was made for prior anti-PD-1, anti-PD-L1 or anti-CTLA-4 therapy, and roughly 40% had some.

TCRdb keeps only in-frame clones here, not all; method: immunoSEQ multiplex PCR. The sample has roughly 89,000 clones; 80% to 90% are singletons. On this clone itself: The antigen remains undetermined.

Germline V gene data show CDR1 as MNHNY and CDR2 as SVGAGI (reference sequence). This CDR3 has 15 amino acids. The germline V and J ends were trimmed by 1 base and 3 bases, with 12 bases remaining between them. Study-wide results and caveats: Some of the nonresponding patients also showed low levels of normalized T-cell clonal expansion.

This clonotype was obtained from an adult with an advanced solid tumor such as melanoma, head and neck, liver or kidney cancer. The starting material was CD4+ or CD8+ T cells sorted from blood, obtained in a trial of the OX40 agonist ivuxolimab. The chain uses TRBV6-6 and TRBJ1-1; D is unresolved. The CDR3 region has the DNA TGTGCCAGCAGTTACTTGGGGTACGTAGACACTGAAGCTTTCTTT. This translates into CASSYLGYVDTEAFF.